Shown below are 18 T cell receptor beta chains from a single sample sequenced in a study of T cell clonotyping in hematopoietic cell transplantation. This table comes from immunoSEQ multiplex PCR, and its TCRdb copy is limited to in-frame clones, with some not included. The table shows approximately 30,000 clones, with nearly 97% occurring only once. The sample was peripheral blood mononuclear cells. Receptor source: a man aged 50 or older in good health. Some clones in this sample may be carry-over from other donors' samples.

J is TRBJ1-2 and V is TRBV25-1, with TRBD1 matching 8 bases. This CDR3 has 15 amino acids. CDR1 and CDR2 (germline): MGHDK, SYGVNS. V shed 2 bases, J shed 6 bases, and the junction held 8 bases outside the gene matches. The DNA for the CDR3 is TGTGCCAGCAGTGAAAGGACAGGGCGGGGAGATGGCTACACCTTC. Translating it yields CASSERTGRGDGYTF.

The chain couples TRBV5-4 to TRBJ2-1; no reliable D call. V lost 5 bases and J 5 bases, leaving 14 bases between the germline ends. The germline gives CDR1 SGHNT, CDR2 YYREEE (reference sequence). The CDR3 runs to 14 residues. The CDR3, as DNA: TGTGCCAGCAGATCCGGTCCTGGCAACAATGAGCAGTTCTTC. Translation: CASRSGPGNNEQFF.

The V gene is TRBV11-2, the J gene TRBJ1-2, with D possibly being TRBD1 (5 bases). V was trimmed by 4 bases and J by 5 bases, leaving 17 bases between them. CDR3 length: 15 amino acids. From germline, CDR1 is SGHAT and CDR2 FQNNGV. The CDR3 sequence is CASSSTRRDGYGYTF. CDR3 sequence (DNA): TGTGCCAGCAGCTCCACGAGAAGGGACGGGTATGGCTACACCTTC. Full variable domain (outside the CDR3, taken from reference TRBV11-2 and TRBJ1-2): EAGVAQSPRYKIIEKRQSVAFWCNPISGHATLYWYQQILGQGPKLLIQFQNNGVVDDSQLPKDRFSAERLKGVDSTLKIQPAKLEDSAVYLCASSSTRRDGYGYTFGSGTRLTVV.

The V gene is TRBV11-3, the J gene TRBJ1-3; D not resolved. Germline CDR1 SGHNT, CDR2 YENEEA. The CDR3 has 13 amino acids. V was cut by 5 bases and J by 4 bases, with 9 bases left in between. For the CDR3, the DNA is TGTGCCAGCAGCCAGTCGACAGGAAACACCATATATTTT. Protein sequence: CASSQSTGNTIYF.

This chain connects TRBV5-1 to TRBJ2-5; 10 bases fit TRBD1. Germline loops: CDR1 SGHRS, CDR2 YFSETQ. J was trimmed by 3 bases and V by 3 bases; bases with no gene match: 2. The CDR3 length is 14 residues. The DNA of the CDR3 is TGCGCCAGCAGCTCAGGGACAGGGGAAGAGACCCAGTACTTC. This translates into CASSSGTGEETQYF.

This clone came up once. CDR3: CAWSLLGERSPLHF. The CDR3 bases are TGTGCCTGGAGTCTGCTGGGAGAACGTTCACCCCTCCACTTT. The V call is TRBV30, the J call TRBJ1-6, with no clear D. Per germline, CDR1 GTSNPN and CDR2 SVGIG (reference sequence). This CDR3 comprises 14 residues. Trimming cost V 2 bases and J 9 bases, with 14 bases left between them.

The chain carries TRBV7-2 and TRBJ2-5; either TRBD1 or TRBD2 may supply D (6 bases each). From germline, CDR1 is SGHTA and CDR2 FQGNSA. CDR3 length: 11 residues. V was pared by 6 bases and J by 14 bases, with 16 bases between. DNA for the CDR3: TGTGCCAGCAGTCTAAGGGGGGCCCTCTACTTC. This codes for CASSLRGALYF.

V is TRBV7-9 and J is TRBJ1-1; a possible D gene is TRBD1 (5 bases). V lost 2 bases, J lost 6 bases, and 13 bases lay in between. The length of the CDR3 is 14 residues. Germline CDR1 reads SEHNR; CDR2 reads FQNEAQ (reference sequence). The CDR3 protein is CASSLLRVDAEAFF. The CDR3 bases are TGTGCCAGCAGCTTACTCAGGGTAGACGCTGAAGCTTTCTTT.

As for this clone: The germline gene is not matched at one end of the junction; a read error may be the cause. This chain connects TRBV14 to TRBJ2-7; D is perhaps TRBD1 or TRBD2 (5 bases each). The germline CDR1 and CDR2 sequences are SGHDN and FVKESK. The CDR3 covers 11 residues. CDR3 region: CASSQNRDLMF. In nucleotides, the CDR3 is TGTGCCAGCAGCCAAAACCGGGACCTTATGTTC.

The CDR3 sequence: CASSRTGTVYGYTF. For the CDR3, the DNA is TGCGCCAGCAGCCGTACAGGGACCGTCTATGGCTACACCTTC. The chain links TRBV4-3 to TRBJ1-2, with D tentatively TRBD1 (6 bases). V lost 4 bases, J lost 4 bases, and 13 bases lay in between. This CDR3 contains 14 residues. Germline V gene data show CDR1 as LGHNA and CDR2 as YSLEER.

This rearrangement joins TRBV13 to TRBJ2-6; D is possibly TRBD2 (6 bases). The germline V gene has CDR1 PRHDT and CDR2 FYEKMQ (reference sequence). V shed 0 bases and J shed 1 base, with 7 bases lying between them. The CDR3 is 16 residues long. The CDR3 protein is CASSLGRGSGANVLTF. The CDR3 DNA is TGTGCCAGCAGCTTAGGCCGGGGGTCTGGGGCCAACGTCCTGACTTTC.

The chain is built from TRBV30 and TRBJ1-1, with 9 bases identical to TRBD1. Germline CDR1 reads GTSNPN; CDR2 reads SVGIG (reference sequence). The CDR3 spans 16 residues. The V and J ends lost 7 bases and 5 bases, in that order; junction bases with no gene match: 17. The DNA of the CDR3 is TGTGCCTCGAAGACGGGACAGGGACCGGGGCCGACTGAAGCTTTCTTT. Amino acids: CASKTGQGPGPTEAFF.

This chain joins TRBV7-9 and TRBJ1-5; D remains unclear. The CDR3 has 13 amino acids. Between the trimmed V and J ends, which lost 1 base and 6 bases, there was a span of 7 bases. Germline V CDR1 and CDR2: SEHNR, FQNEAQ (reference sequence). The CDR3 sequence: CASSLGVGQPQHF. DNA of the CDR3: TGTGCCAGCAGCTTAGGGGTCGGTCAGCCCCAGCATTTT.

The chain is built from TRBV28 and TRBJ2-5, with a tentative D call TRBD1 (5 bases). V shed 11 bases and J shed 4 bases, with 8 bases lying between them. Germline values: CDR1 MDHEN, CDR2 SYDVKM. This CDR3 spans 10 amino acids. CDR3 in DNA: TGTGCCTTGGGGCGAGAGACCCAGTACTTC. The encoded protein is CALGRETQYF.

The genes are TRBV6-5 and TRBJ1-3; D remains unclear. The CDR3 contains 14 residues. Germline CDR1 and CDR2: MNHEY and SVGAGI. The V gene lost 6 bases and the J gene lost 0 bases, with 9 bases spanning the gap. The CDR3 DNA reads TGTGCCAGCAGGGATACAGTCTCTGGAAACACCATATATTTT. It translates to CASRDTVSGNTIYF.

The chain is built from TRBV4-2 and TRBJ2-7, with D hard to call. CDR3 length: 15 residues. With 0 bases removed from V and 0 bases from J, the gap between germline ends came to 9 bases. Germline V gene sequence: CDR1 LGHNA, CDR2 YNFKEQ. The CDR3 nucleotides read TGTGCCAGCAGCCAAGATCCAGGTAGCTCCTACGAGCAGTACTTC. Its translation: CASSQDPGSSYEQYF.

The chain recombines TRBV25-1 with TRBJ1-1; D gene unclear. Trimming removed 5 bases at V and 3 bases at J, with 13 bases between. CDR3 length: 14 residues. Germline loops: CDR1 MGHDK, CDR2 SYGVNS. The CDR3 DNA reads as TGTGCCAGCAGTCCGCAGGTCACGGACACTGAAGCTTTCTTT. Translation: CASSPQVTDTEAFF.

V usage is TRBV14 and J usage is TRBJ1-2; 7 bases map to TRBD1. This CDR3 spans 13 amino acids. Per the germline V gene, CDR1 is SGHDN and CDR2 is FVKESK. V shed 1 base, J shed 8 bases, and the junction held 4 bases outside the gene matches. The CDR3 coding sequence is TGTGCCAGCAGCCAAGTCAGGGGGGGCGGCTACACCTTC. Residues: CASSQVRGGGYTF.